This section outlines one T cell receptor beta chain sequence together with its context. The germline gives CDR1 SGHNT, CDR2 YYREEE (reference sequence). The CDR3 runs to 14 residues. V lost 4 bases and J 2 bases, leaving 13 bases between the germline ends. The data are from a study of T cell changes during pregnancy in multiple sclerosis. Produced via immunoSEQ multiplex PCR; TCRdb's table is partial and in-frame only. Counted here are 35,000 to 40,000 clones, more than 85% occurring once; the ten biggest clones make up 5% to 6%. This chain links TRBV5-4 with TRBJ2-7; no clear D. The specimen comprised CD8+ T cells from peripheral blood mononuclear cells, sampled in the third trimester of pregnancy. This receptor was obtained from a female donor with multiple sclerosis, enrolled in a pregnancy study. CDR3 bases: TGTGCCAGCAGCCGTTCCAATGAGCCCTACGAGCAGTACTTC. Protein product: CASSRSNEPYEQYF.